These 7 T cell receptor beta chains originate from one sample sequenced in a study of identical twins. TCRdb re-called the 5' RACE reads with MiXCR, one entry per CDR3 protein. This table has fewer than 800,000 distinct CDR3 sequences, just over 7% appearing once. This sample was also put to use in a study of yellow fever vaccine responses in identical twins.

The sequencing sample was made of PBMCs. The origin of the receptors is a young woman in good health.

This clonotype was counted only a few times. V and J are TRBV7-2 and TRBJ2-3, with unresolved D. This CDR3 is built from 12 residues. V lost 10 bases, J lost 6 bases, and 14 bases lay in between. Germline V gene data show CDR1 as SGHTA and CDR2 as FQGNSA. CDR3: CATDGVMDTQYF. The CDR3 nucleotides are TGTGCCACCGACGGAGTCATGGATACGCAGTATTTT.

J is TRBJ2-2 and V is TRBV27; maybe TRBD2 (7 bases). CDR3 length: 12 residues. Germline V gene lookup returns CDR1 MNHEY and CDR2 SMNVEV (reference sequence). Trimming left V 6 bases short and J 9 bases short, with 11 bases between. CDR3 nucleotides: TGTGCCAGCAGACGGGGGGACAGGGAGCTGTTTTTT. This gives the protein CASRRGDRELFF.

The chain couples TRBV3-1 to TRBJ2-5, with unresolved D. The CDR3 has 12 amino acids. CDR1 is LGHDT and CDR2 is YNNKEL in the germline V gene (reference sequence). V lost 0 bases and J lost 7, with 6 bases in between. The DNA for the CDR3 is TGTGCCAGCAGCCAAGACTCGTGGACCCAGTACTTC. Its protein is CASSQDSWTQYF.

The V gene is TRBV7-3, the J gene TRBJ2-3, with 13 bases matching TRBD2. Germline V gives CDR1 SGHTA, CDR2 FQGTGA. V shed 1 base, J shed 0 bases, and the junction held 13 bases outside the gene matches. This CDR3 spans 21 amino acids. CDR3 sequence reads: CASSLRQAGTSGASSTDTQYF. The CDR3 DNA reads as TGTGCCAGCAGCTTAAGGCAGGCCGGGACTAGCGGGGCGTCTAGCACAGATACGCAGTATTTT.

This clonotype was counted ten times or more. The chain recombines TRBV5-1 with TRBJ1-2; 7 nucleotides match TRBD1. CDR1 and CDR2 from the germline V gene are SGHRS and YFSETQ. The CDR3 length is 15 residues. The ends lost 4 bases at V and 0 bases at J; junction bases unmatched: 6. The CDR3 reads CASSRPGTANYGYTF. The DNA for the CDR3 is TGCGCCAGCAGCCGTCCCGGGACAGCTAACTATGGCTACACCTTC.

CDR3 sequence reads: CASSYDRGNEQYF. CDR3 nucleotide sequence: TGTGCCAGCAGTTACGATCGAGGGAACGAGCAGTACTTC. The rearrangement joins TRBV6-5 to TRBJ2-7, with D tentatively TRBD2 (5 bases). The CDR3 sequence is 13 residues long. The V end was cut by 2 bases, the J end by 5 bases, with 10 bases between. Germline V lookup: CDR1 MNHEY, CDR2 SVGAGI.

This clonotype has at least ten counts. The rearrangement uses TRBV29-1 and TRBJ2-1; unclear D gene. The CDR3 extends over 11 amino acids. The V gene's germline CDR1 is SQVTM and CDR2 ANQGSEA. V lost 4 bases and J 8 bases, leaving 9 bases between the germline ends. CDR3 sequence reads: CSVAGLDEQFF. CDR3 coding DNA: TGCAGCGTTGCCGGGTTAGATGAGCAGTTCTTC.